The sample holds a few counts of the clone carrying this TCR beta chain. Its antigen is as yet unknown. This record belongs to a study of identical twins. Study-level findings and limits: For zero-insertion analyses, partial confounding could come from invariant MAIT and iNKT cells. Compared with models, monozygotic twins showed more out-of-frame TCR alpha sharing.

TCRdb called the 5' RACE reads again in MiXCR, with one record for every CDR3 protein. The sample has about 340,000 distinct CDR3 sequences; 12% are singletons. The germline V gene encodes CDR1 SGDLS and CDR2 YYNGEE. The CDR3 runs to 14 residues. Trimming removed 3 bases from V and 3 bases from J, with 9 bases in between. Healthy Caucasian donors formed the entire cohort. Another study also made use of these data, one on yellow fever vaccine responses in identical twins. That source notes: Vaccine-induced T cell responses in twins were reportedly observed to appear partly convergent, partly personalized.

V gene TRBV9 combines with J gene TRBJ2-2; D ambiguous. The clonotype originates from a woman between 18 and 30 years old in good health. The material sequenced was CD8+ T cells sorted from blood. The CDR3 loop is CASSEVDYTGELFF. Here the CDR3 DNA reads TGTGCCAGCAGCGAAGTGGATTACACCGGGGAGCTGTTTTTT.